The sequence of this T cell receptor beta chain was determined in a study of blood T cell repertoires in COVID-19 (dated by TCRdb to 2018 to 2020). About the full investigation: The collaborator samples originated in the United States, Italy and Spain and spanned the acute and convalescent phases of COVID-19. The material from the prospective study consisted of cDNA or gDNA derived from T cells, B-cell-depleted T cells, or PBMCs. The dataset comprised deeply sampled blood TCRbeta repertoires from subjects exposed to, actively infected with, or recovered from COVID-19. The repertoires were made available in a free public database intended to serve as a resource for research on the immune response to SARS-CoV-2. Samples were obtained from the ongoing ImmuneRACE study (first 160 participants) and from 1,000 to 1,500 subjects provided by 6 global collaborators. A de-identified subject ID, COVID-19 status, age in years and sex were almost always included in the sample metadata. Where available, HLA class I and class II types were obtained from metadata supplied by the sample provider rather than from assay-based typing.

Points the paper makes about the study in general: The amount of clinical and demographic metadata varied by source and participant and was provided uncurated.

Collaborating institutions collected whole blood in K2EDTA tubes following their own protocols. For TCRbeta analysis, collaborators shipped samples in one of three forms: frozen whole blood, isolated PBMCs, or DNA extracted from either of those sample types. This clone was counted a single time. This clone's antigen is unknown. Base qualities are not provided; no much larger clone lies one nucleotide away. TCRbeta CDR3 regions were amplified from genomic DNA using the immunoSEQ Assay, a bias-controlled multiplex PCR. The study's own analysis went as follows. Within the assay, amplification of reference gene primers was used to estimate how many nucleated cells each sample contained. Sequence reads were collapsed and filtered to measure the absolute abundance of every unique TCRbeta CDR3 rearrangement. For each sample, productive Simpson clonality was calculated as the square root of Simpson's diversity index over productive rearrangements. TCRdb took this table from immuneACCESS and kept in-frame rearrangements with V and J called. Such tables lack part of the clones; where checked against another copy, unresolved V genes explain under half of the gap, and the rest is unexplained. The V and J calls and clone size come from that table; D and trimming were worked out from the DNA. The sample includes about 89,000 clones, with around 80% observed a single time. 40% to 60% of the sample is taken by the ten largest.

CDR1 is given as MNHEY and CDR2 as SVGAGI, both from the germline V gene. V is cut back by 6 bases and J by 5 bases, with 5 bases in the junction unmatched. Taken from cysteine to phenylalanine, the CDR3 has 14 residues. Only the CDR3 portion is preserved as DNA: 42 bases, with reading frame beginning at the first base. This receptor was identified in a human donor in a cohort sampled during active COVID-19. The rearrangement combines TRBV6-5 with TRBJ2-3; 10 nucleotides in the junction match TRBD2. Sequencing was performed on peripheral blood. The DNA sequence follows: TGTGCCAGCAGGTTAGCGGGAGGTCTAGATACGCAGTATTTT. Translated, it gives CASRLAGGLDTQYF.